This TCR beta chain was profiled in a study of blood T cell repertoires in COVID-19. Across the whole study: COVID-19 samples collected from the United States, Italy and Spain covered acute and convalescent phases. From T cells, B-cell-depleted T cells, or PBMCs came the material, which was cDNA or gDNA.

Seattle patients were enrolled during active infection and followed longitudinally. With 6 bases clipped from V and 4 bases from J, the junction kept 8 bases outside the gene matches. The CDR3 contains 14 residues. Germline CDR1 and CDR2: LGHDT and YNNKEL (reference sequence). How the authors handled the data: Estimated nucleated cell counts came from reference gene primer amplification. Profiling relied on immunoSEQ multiplex PCR, and the TCRdb table lists in-frame clones only, not all of them. V and J calls plus clone size are reproduced from that table; the DNA served to infer D and trimming. This table holds a few hundred thousand clones, roughly 89% found once.

The genes are TRBV3-1 (or the pseudogene TRBV3-2) and TRBJ1-1, with 7 bases matching TRBD1. Input material: peripheral blood. The source is a man between 18 and 29 years old with COVID-19, enrolled during active disease. CDR3 DNA: TGTGCCAGCAGGTTACAGGGGACGGGCACTGAAGCTTTCTTT. Protein: CASRLQGTGTEAFF.